This T cell receptor (beta chain) was recorded in a study of identical twins. TCRdb itself ran the 5' RACE reads through MiXCR, one entry per CDR3 protein. The data hold approximately 300,000 distinct CDR3 sequences, with just under 9.5% observed a single time. The germline gives CDR1 SQVTM, CDR2 ANQGSEA. V lost 6 bases and J 0 bases, leaving 14 bases between the germline ends. The CDR3 runs to 14 residues. These data were also reused for a study on yellow fever vaccine responses in identical twins.

V is TRBV29-1 and J is TRBJ1-1; D perhaps matches TRBD1 (6 bases). Sequenced sample: CD8+ T cells sorted from blood. This sequence originates from a woman under 30 in good health. As DNA, the CDR3 is TGCAGCGTAGGGTGGGGGGCAATGAACACTGAAGCTTTCTTT. Its protein product is CSVGWGAMNTEAFF. Full variable domain (missing parts from reference TRBV29-1 and TRBJ1-1): SAVISQKPSRDICQRGTSLTIQCQVDSQVTMMFWYRQQPGQSLTLIATANQGSEATYESGFVIDKFPISRPNLTFSTLTVSNMSPEDSSIYLCSVGWGAMNTEAFFGQGTRLTVV.